This record covers a single T cell receptor beta chain. This sample stems from a study of blood T cell repertoires in COVID-19. About the study: Acute and convalescent COVID-19 specimens originated in the United States, Italy and Spain. T cells, B-cell-depleted T cells, or PBMCs supplied cDNA or gDNA.

With 2 bases removed from V and 5 bases from J, the gap between germline ends came to 13 bases. Germline values: CDR1 SGDLS, CDR2 YYNGEE. This CDR3 comprises 14 residues. Original data processing: Reference gene primer amplification yielded estimated nucleated cell counts. The table came from immunoSEQ multiplex PCR; TCRdb's copy has only in-frame clones and leaves some out. The V and J calls and clone size were taken over from that table, and D and trimming were inferred from the DNA. The sample has about 190,000 clones, 80% seen once. The source is a man between 60 and 70 years old with acute or convalescent COVID-19. The sample comprised peripheral blood. This chain links TRBV9 with TRBJ1-1, with D hard to call. Here the CDR3 reads CASSVGGEMTEAFF. CDR3 coding DNA: TGTGCCAGCAGCGTGGGTGGAGAGATGACTGAAGCTTTCTTT.